This TCR beta chain was observed in a study of T cells in Graves' hyperthyroidism and ophthalmopathy. This clonotype was observed a handful of times. The target antigen is unknown. The CDR3 contains 14 residues. The V and J ends lost 7 bases and 4 bases respectively, with 16 bases between them. CDR1 SGHAT and CDR2 FQNNGV come from the germline V gene. Amplification of TCR beta CDR3 regions was performed using RNA transcripts as template. The HTBI primer set drove a first-round RT-PCR of the TCR CDR3. A single record per CDR3 protein comes from TCRdb applying MiXCR to the multiplex PCR reads. The sample yields roughly 630,000 distinct CDR3 sequences, about a sixth seen once. Patients aged 18 to 65 had newly diagnosed hyperthyroidism lasting under 2 months. Study findings and constraints: Before onset, ophthalmopathy was predicted by the model a median about six months earlier. A 13 V-J model separated ophthalmopathy from stable hyperthyroidism. Blood held most thyroid clonotypes expanded above 0.001 frequency.

The material sequenced was blood. The V and J genes are TRBV11-2 and TRBJ1-1; maybe TRBD1 (5 bases). The TCR sequence derives from a woman under 40 with Graves' hyperthyroidism. The CDR3 DNA follows: TGTGCCAGCATCAAGGGGCGGCAGGTCACTGAAGCTTTCTTT. Amino acid sequence: CASIKGRQVTEAFF.